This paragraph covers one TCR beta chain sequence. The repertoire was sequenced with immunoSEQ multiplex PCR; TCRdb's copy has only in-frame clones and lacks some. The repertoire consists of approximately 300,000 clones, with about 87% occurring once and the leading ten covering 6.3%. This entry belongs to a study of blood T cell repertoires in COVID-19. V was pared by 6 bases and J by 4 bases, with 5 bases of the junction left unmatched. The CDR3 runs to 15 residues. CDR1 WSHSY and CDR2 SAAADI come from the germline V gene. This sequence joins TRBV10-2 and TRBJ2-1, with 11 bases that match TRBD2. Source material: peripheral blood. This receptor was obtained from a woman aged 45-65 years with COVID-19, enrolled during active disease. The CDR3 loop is CASREGTSGYNEQFF. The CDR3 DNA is TGCGCCAGCAGGGAGGGGACTAGCGGTTACAATGAGCAGTTCTTC.